The sequence of this T cell receptor (beta chain) was determined in a study of blood T cell repertoires in COVID-19 (TCRdb year 2020). Regarding the study in general: The collaborator samples originated in the United States, Italy and Spain and spanned the acute and convalescent phases of COVID-19. Sample metadata almost always included a de-identified subject ID, COVID-19 status, age in years and sex. The samples were drawn from two sources: the first 160 participants of the ongoing ImmuneRACE study, and 1,000 to 1,500 subjects contributed by 6 global collaborators. Deeply sampled blood TCRbeta repertoires from subjects exposed to, actively infected with, or recovered from COVID-19 were included in the dataset. A freely available public database, intended as a resource for researchers studying the immune response to SARS-CoV-2, is where the repertoires were released. HLA class I and class II types, where available, came from metadata supplied by the sample provider rather than from assay-based typing. The prospective study material was composed of cDNA or gDNA derived from T cells, B-cell-depleted T cells, or PBMCs.

A few counts support this clone. Its antigen is still unknown. Base quality data are lacking; no much larger clone is found one base away. Beyond this particular receptor, the publication reports: How much clinical and demographic metadata was included differed by source and by participant, and the metadata was provided uncurated.

The immunoSEQ Assay, a bias-controlled multiplex PCR, was used to amplify TCRbeta CDR3 regions from genomic DNA. Under the source paper's analysis protocol: The number of nucleated cells in each sample was estimated from the amplification of reference gene primers within the assay. To quantify the absolute abundance of each unique TCRbeta CDR3 rearrangement, sequence reads were collapsed and filtered. Productive Simpson clonality was computed per sample as the square root of Simpson's diversity index over productive rearrangements. In its TCRdb copy, this immuneACCESS table keeps in-frame sequences only and misses some clones. Where compared with another copy, unresolved V genes explain less than half of these, and the others have no known cause. The V and J calls and the clone size are those of that table, but D and trimming were determined from the DNA. For this sample the table gives 290,000 or so clones, of which 85% to 90% were detected only once. The top ten clonotypes cover approximately 4.5% of the sample.

Participants in the prospective study were aged roughly 18 to 89 years, lived in approximately 26 United States geographic areas, and enrolled through a virtual design. Cohort assignment in the prospective study relied on participant-reported clinical history from a screening survey and a study questionnaire. In the prospective study, mobile phlebotomists collected whole blood, serum and a nasopharyngeal or oropharyngeal swab from each participant. Additional blood draws and questionnaires over a 2-month period could optionally be provided by prospective study participants. Before DNA extraction, prospective study blood samples were shipped either frozen or at room temperature. From the germline V gene (reference sequence), CDR1 is LNHDA and CDR2 is SQIVND. Counted from cysteine to phenylalanine, this CDR3 has 13 amino acids. Just CDR3 DNA is preserved here, 39 bases in frame from base 1. V loses 5 bases, J loses 5 bases, and the germline ends lie 12 bases apart.

Sequencing used PBMCs or T cells enriched from blood (not recorded which). This sequence uses TRBV19 and TRBJ1-2; the D gene is unclear. The clonotype was recovered from a woman in her late teens or twenties with acute COVID-19. The CDR3 is CASSVPTHYGYTF. The DNA sequence is as follows: TGTGCCAGTAGTGTCCCGACACATTATGGCTACACCTTC.